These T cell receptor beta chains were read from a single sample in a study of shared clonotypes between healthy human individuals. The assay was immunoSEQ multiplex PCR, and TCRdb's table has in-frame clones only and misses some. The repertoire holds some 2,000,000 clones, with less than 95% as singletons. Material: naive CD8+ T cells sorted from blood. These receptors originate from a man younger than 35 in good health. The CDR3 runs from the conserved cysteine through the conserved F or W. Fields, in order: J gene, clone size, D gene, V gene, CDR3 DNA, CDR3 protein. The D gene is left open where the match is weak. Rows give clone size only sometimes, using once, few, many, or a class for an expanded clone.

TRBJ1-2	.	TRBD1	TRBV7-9	TGTGCCAGCAGCTTACTTCCGGGACAGAACTATGGCTACACCTTC	CASSLLPGQNYGYTF
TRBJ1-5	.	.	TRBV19	TGTGCCAGTAGCCCACAGGTAAATAGCAATCAGCCCCAGCATTTT	CASSPQVNSNQPQHF
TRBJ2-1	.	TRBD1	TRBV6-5	TGTGCCAGCAGCCCTCCCCCGACAGGGTACAATGAGCAGTTCTTC	CASSPPPTGYNEQFF
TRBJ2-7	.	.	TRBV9	TGTGCCAGCAGCGTGGACTCTGGCTACGAGCAGTACTTC	CASSVDSGYEQYF
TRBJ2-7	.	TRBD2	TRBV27	TGTGCCAGCAGTTACTCGGGAGGGGAGGTAGACTACGAGCAGTACTTC	CASSYSGGEVDYEQYF
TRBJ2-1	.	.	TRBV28	TGTGCCAGCAGATCCCAGGACATGAGCTCCTACAATGAGCAGTTCTTC	CASRSQDMSSYNEQFF
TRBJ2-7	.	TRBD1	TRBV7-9	TGTGCCAGCAGTTCGGGACAGCCCACCTACGAGCAGTACTTC	CASSSGQPTYEQYF
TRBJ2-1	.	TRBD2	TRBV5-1	TGCGCCAGCAGCGGGTCTAGCGGGGTAGTCAATGAGCAGTTCTTC	CASSGSSGVVNEQFF
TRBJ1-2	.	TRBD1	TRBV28	TGTGCCAGCAGTTTATCGGTGACAGGGGGCAGCTATGGCTACACCTTC	CASSLSVTGGSYGYTF
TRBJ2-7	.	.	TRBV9	TGTGCCAGCTCCCGGGACCCGGCCTACGAGCAGTACTTC	CASSRDPAYEQYF
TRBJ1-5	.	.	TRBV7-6	TGTGCCAGCAGCTTAGACCCCTATGGGCCCCAGCATTTT	CASSLDPYGPQHF
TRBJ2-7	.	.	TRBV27	TGTGCCAGCAGTTACCGGGAACTCTACGAGCAGTACTTC	CASSYRELYEQYF
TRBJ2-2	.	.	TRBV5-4	TGTGCCAGCAGCTTGGACACGGGGGCGAACACCGGGGAGCTGTTTTTT	CASSLDTGANTGELFF
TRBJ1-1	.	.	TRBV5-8	TGTGCCAGCAGCTTGGAAGGGGCGCCGGAAGCTGAAGCTTTCTTT	CASSLEGAPEAEAFF
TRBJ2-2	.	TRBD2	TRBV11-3	TGTGCCAGCAGCGGACGACTAGCGGGGAAGGGCGGGGAGCTGTTTTTT	CASSGRLAGKGGELFF
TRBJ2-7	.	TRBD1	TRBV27	TGTGCCAGCGGACAGGTCTCGGGTTACGAGCAGTACTTC	CASGQVSGYEQYF
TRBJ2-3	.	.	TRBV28	TGTGCCAGCAGTTTGGACCAGGGAGACACAGATACGCAGTATTTT	CASSLDQGDTDTQYF
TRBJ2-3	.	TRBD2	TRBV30	TGTGCCTGGAGCGGCAGCGGGGGGGCCAGGGATACGCAGTATTTT	CAWSGSGGARDTQYF
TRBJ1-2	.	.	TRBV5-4	TGTGCCAGCAGCACGGGACTGGATGGCTACACCTTC	CASSTGLDGYTF
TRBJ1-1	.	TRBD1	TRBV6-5	TGTGCCAGCAGTTACGGGACAGTAAGCACTGAAGCTTTCTTT	CASSYGTVSTEAFF
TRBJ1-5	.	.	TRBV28	TGTGCCAGCAGTTTACCTAAAATTTATAGCAATCAGCCCCAGCATTTT	CASSLPKIYSNQPQHF
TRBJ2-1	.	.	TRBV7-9	TGTGCCAGCAGCTTAGACGTGGGGGTAAGCTACAATGAGCAGTTCTTC	CASSLDVGVSYNEQFF
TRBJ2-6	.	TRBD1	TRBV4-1	TGCGCCAGCAGCCGAAGACAGGGGATTGACTCTGGGGCCAACGTCCTGACTTTC	CASSRRQGIDSGANVLTF
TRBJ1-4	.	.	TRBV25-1	TGTGCCGGGGCTGCAACTAATGAAAAACTGTTTTTT	CAGAATNEKLFF
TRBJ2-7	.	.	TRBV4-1	TGCGCCAGCAGCCAAGATTTTAGCGGTAAATACGAGCAGTACTTC	CASSQDFSGKYEQYF
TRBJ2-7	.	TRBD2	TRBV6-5	TGTGCCAGCAGCTGGACTAGCGGGGACTACGAGCAGTACTTC	CASSWTSGDYEQYF
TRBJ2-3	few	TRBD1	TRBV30	TGTGCCTGGAGTGGAACAGGGGGCGATCTCGGCACAGATACGCAGTATTTT	CAWSGTGGDLGTDTQYF
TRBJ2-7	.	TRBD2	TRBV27	TGTGCCAGCAGTTTACTAGCGGGAGGGCCTGGGGGATCCTACGAGCAGTACTTC	CASSLLAGGPGGSYEQYF
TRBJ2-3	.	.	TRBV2	TGTGCCAGCAGTGAAAGTGGGGGGGCCACAGATACGCAGTATTTT	CASSESGGATDTQYF
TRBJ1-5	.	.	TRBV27	TGTGCCAGCAGTTTCTCAGGGTCCAATCAGCCCCAGCATTTT	CASSFSGSNQPQHF
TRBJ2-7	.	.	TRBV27	TGTGCCAGCAGTTCTCTGGGGAGCTCCTACGAGCAGTACTTC	CASSSLGSSYEQYF
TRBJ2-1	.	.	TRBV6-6	TGTGCCAGCAGTTCCTGGGACTTTCTTGAGCAGTTCTTC	CASSSWDFLEQFF
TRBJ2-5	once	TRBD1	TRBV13	TGTGCCAGCAGCCTTAGAGGACAGGGAGAGACCCAGTACTTC	CASSLRGQGETQYF
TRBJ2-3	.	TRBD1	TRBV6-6	TGTGCCAGCAACACAGGGGGCTCCACAGATACGCAGTATTTT	CASNTGGSTDTQYF
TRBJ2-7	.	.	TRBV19	TGTGCCAGTAGTATGGGGGAGGCCTACGAGCAGTACTTC	CASSMGEAYEQYF
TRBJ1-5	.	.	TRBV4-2	TGTGCCAGCAGCCAAGTACTAGGCAATCAGCCCCAGCATTTT	CASSQVLGNQPQHF
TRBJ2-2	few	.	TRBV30	TGTGCCTGGAGTGTGTGGGGGGACGGGGAGCTGTTTTTT	CAWSVWGDGELFF
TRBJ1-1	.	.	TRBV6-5	TGTGCCAGCAGATCGGACAGAATCACTGAAGCTTTCTTT	CASRSDRITEAFF
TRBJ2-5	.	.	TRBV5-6	TGTGCCAGCAGCTTGGAAGTAGTTGGGGAGACCCAGTACTTC	CASSLEVVGETQYF
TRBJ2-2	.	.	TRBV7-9	TGTGCCAGCAGCTTAGGGGGAACTAGCTTGGCGAACACCGGGGAGCTGTTTTTT	CASSLGGTSLANTGELFF
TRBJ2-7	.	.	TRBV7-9	TGTGCCAGCAGCTTAATCGGGACGGCAACCTACGAGCAGTACTTC	CASSLIGTATYEQYF
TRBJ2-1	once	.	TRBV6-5	TGTGCCAGCAGCCTAGACGGAAGCTCCTACAATGAGCAGTTCTTC	CASSLDGSSYNEQFF
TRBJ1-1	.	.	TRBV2	TGTGCCAGCACCCCCGCGGGGGGAGAAACTGAAGCTTTCTTT	CASTPAGGETEAFF
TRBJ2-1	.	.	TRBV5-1	TGCGCCAGCAGCAAAGGCGGACTGGAGGGCTACAATGAGCAGTTCTTC	CASSKGGLEGYNEQFF
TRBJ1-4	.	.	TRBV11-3	TGTGCCAGCAGCTTTCGGACCTGTGATCTTAATGAAAAACTGTTTTTT	CASSFRTCDLNEKLFF
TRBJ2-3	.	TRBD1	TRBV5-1	TGCGCCAGCAGCTTGACCGGGACAGACATTACAGATACGCAGTATTTT	CASSLTGTDITDTQYF
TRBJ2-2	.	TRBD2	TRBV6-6	TGTGCCAGCAGCAGGACTAGCGGGGACACCGGGGAGCTGTTTTTT	CASSRTSGDTGELFF
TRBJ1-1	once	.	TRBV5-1	TGCGCCAGCAGCTTCATAGCGATTAGGACAGCATTGAACACTGAAGCTTTCTTT	CASSFIAIRTALNTEAFF
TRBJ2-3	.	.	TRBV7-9	TGTGCCAGCAGCTTTACCCCCCAATCGTCAGATACGCAGTATTTT	CASSFTPQSSDTQYF
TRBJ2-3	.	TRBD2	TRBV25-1	TGTGCCAGCAGTGAACCGGGGCGGGAGGACACCGATACGCAGTATTTT	CASSEPGREDTDTQYF